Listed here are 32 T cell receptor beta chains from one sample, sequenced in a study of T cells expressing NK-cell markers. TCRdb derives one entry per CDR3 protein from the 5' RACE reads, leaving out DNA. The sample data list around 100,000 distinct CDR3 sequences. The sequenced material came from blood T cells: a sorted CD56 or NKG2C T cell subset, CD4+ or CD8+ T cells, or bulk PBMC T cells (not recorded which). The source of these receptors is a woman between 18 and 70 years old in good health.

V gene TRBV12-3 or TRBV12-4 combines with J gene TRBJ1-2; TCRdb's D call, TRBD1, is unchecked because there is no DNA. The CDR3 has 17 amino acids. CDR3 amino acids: CASSWPGQGSPNYGYTF.

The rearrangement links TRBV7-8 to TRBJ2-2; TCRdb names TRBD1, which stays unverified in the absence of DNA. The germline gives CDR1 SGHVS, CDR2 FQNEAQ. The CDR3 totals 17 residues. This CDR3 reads CASRLGAGQGFSGELFF.

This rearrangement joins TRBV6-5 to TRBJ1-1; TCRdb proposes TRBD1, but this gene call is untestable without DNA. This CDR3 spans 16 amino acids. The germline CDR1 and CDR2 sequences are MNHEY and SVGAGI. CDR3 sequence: CASSYSNDRQNTEAFF.

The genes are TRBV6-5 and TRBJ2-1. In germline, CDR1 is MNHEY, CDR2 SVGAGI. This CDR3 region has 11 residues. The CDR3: CASSYSREQFF.

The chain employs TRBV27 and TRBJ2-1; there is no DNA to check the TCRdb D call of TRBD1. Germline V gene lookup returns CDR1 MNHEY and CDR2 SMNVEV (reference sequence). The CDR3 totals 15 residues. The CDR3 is CASSLDRQAYNEQFF.

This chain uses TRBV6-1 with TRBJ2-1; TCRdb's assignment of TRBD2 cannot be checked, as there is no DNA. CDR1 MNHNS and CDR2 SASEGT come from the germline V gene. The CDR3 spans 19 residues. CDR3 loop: CASSGPGLAGDLGENEQFF.

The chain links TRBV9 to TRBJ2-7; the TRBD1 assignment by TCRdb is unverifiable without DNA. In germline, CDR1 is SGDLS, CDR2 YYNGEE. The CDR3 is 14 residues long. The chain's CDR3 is CASSVVPGMGEQYF.

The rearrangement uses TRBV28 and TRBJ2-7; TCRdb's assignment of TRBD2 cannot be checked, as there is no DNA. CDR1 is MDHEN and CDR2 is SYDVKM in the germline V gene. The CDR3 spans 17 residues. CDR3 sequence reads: CASSSIPLASHLYEQYF.

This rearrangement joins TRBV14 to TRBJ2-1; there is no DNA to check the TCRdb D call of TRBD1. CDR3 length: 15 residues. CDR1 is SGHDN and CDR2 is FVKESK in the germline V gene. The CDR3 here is CASSQAMGGGLEQFF.

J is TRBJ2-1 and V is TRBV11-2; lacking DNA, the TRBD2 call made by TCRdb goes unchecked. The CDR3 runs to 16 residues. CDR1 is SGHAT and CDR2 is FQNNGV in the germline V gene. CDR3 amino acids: CASSLRLGLADNEQFF.

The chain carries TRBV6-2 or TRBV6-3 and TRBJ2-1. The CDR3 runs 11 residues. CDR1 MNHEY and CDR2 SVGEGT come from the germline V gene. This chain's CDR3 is CASSYGYEQFF.

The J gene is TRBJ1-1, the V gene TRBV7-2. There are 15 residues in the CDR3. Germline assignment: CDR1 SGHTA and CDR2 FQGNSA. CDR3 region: CASSLGAALETEAFF. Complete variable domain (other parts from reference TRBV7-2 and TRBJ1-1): GAGVSQSPSNKVTEKGKDVELRCDPISGHTALYWYRQSLGQGLEFLIYFQGNSAPDKSGLPSDRFSAERTGGSVSTLTIQRTQQEDSAVYLCASSLGAALETEAFFGQGTRLTVV.

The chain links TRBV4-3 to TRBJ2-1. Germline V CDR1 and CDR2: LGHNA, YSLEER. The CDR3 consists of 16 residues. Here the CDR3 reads CASSQDRASGGNEQFF.

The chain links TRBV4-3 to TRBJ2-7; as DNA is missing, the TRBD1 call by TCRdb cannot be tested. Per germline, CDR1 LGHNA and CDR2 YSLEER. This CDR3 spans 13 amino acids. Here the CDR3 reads CASSHSRGVEQYF.

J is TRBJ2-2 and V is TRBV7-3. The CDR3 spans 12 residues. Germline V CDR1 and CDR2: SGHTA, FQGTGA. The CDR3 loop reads CASSSLGGELFF. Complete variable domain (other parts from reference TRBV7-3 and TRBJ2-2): GAGVSQTPSNKVTEKGKYVELRCDPISGHTALYWYRQSLGQGPEFLIYFQGTGAADDSGLPNDRFFAVRPEGSVSTLKIQRTERGDSAVYLCASSSLGGELFFGEGSRLTVL.

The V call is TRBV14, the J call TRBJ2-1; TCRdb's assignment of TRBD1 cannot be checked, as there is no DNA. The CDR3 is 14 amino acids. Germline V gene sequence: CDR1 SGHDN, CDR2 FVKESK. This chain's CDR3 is CASSPTGLANEQFF.

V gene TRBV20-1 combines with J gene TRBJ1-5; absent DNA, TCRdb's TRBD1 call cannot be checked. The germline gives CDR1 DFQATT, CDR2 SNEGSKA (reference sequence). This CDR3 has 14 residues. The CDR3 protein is CSARGTGVNQPQHF.

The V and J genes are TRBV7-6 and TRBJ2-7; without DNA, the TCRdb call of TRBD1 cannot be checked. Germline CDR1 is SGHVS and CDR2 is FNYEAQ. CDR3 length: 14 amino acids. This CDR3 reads CASSLGDTVYEQYF. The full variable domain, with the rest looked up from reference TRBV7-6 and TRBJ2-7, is GAGVSQSPRYKVTKRGQDVALRCDPISGHVSLYWYRQALGQGPEFLTYFNYEAQQDKSGLPNDRFSAERPEGSISTLTIQRTEQRDSAMYRCASSLGDTVYEQYFGPGTRLTVT.

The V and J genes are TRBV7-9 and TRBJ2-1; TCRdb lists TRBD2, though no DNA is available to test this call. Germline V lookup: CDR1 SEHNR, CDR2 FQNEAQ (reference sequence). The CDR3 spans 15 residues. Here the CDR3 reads CASSLAGGPVNEQFF.

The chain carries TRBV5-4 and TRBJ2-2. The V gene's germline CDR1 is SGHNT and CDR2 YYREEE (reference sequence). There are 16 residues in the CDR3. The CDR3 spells CASSLDPAANAGELFF.

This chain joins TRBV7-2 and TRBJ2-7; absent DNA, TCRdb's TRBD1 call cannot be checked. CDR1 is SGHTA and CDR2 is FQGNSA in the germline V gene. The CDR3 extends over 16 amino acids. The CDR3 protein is CASSLATGTLGREQYF.

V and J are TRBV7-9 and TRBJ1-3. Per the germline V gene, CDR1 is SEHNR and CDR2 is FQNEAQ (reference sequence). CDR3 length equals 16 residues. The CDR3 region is CASSLIIGSAGNTIYF.

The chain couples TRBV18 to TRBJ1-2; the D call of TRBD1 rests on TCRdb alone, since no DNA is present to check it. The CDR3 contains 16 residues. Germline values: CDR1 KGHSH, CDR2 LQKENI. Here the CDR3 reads CASSQGQGAFGYGYTF.

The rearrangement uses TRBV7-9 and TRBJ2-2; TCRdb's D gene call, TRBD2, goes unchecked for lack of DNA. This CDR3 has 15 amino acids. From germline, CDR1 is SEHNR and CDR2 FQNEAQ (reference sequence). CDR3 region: CASSLGYLAIGELFF.

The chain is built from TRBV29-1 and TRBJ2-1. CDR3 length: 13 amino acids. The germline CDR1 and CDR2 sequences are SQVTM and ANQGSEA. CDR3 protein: CSVERGQDNEQFF.

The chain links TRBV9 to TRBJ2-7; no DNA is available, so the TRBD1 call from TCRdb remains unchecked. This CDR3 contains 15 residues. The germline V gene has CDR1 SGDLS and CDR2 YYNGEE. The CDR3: CASSPEGRSSYEQYF.

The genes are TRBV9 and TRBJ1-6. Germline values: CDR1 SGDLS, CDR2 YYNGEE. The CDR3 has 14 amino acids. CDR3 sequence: CASSVVEWNSPLHF.

The CDR3 reads CASSVGTSGVRQETQYF. The chain combines TRBV9 with TRBJ2-5; TCRdb's assignment of TRBD2 cannot be checked, as there is no DNA. This CDR3 spans 17 amino acids. Germline assignment: CDR1 SGDLS and CDR2 YYNGEE.

The chain's CDR3 is CASSPGGVEQFF. V and J are TRBV19 and TRBJ2-1; the TRBD1 assignment by TCRdb is unverifiable without DNA. Germline loops: CDR1 LNHDA, CDR2 SQIVND (reference sequence). This CDR3 spans 12 amino acids.

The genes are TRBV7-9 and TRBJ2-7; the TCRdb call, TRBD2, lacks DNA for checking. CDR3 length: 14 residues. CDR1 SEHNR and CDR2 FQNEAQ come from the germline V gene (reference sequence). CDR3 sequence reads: CASSQTSGGLEQYF.

The CDR3 loop reads CASSQGPLGTEAFF. The V gene is TRBV4-2, the J gene TRBJ1-1; TCRdb picks TRBD1, but there is no DNA to check that call. Germline V lookup: CDR1 LGHNA, CDR2 YNFKEQ. The length of the CDR3 is 14 residues.

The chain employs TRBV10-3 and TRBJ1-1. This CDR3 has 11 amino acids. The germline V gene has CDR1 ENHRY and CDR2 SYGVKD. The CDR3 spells CAISANEEAFF.